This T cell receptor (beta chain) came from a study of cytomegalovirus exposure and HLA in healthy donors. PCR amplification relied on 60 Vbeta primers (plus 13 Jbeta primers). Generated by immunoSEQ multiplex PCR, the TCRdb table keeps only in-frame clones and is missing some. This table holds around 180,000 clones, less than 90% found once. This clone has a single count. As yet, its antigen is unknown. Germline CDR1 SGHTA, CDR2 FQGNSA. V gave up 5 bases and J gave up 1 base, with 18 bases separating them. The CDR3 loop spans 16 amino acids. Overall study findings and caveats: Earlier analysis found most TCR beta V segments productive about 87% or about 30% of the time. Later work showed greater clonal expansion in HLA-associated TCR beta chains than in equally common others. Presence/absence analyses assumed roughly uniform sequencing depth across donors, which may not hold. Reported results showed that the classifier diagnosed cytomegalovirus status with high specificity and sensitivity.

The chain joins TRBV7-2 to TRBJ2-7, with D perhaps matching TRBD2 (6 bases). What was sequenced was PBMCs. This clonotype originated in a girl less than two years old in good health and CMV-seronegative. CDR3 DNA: TGTGCCAGCAGCAAATTCACGGGGGACTCTTCCTACGAGCAGTACTTC. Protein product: CASSKFTGDSSYEQYF.